The clone carrying this T cell receptor beta chain has a handful of counts. Its antigen is as yet unknown. The sample is drawn from a study of neoadjuvant anti-PD-1 for oral cavity cancer. The overall study: Non-progressing patients received a fourth nivolumab dose near day 43, then surgery on days 50-56.

Measured with immunoSEQ multiplex PCR; TCRdb has only the in-frame clones, and not every one. Among around 7,200 clones listed, 48% were seen once. General observations from the study: Treg/Th17 ratio rose with pretreatment blood and fell with post-treatment tumor TCRbeta clonality. Larger post-treatment preexisting tumor clones tracked with greater tumor shrinkage.

CDR1 is WNHNN and CDR2 is SYGVQD in the germline V gene (reference sequence). Trimming left V 6 bases short and J 0 bases short, with 12 bases between. This CDR3 has 15 residues. This sequence originates from a person aged 35 to 85 with oral cavity squamous cell carcinoma. This material consisted of tumor tissue, taken before nivolumab (anti-PD-1) treatment. The chain joins TRBV10-1 to TRBJ1-3, with a tentative D call TRBD1 (5 bases). The CDR3 region has the DNA TGCGCCAGCAGAGCCAAGGGGTCCTCTGGAAACACCATATATTTT. Amino acid sequence: CASRAKGSSGNTIYF.